Below are 25 T cell receptor beta chains sequenced from a single sample in a study of T cell changes during pregnancy in multiple sclerosis. TCRdb's table, derived via immunoSEQ multiplex PCR, lists solely in-frame clones and lacks some. The sample consists of 25,000 to 35,000 clones, around 90% of them appearing once. This specimen was peripheral blood, taken in the first trimester of pregnancy. The receptors originated from a female donor in good health, enrolled as a control in a pregnancy study.

The table lists this clone with a count of one. V and J are TRBV2 and TRBJ2-5, with TRBD2 identical over 10 bases. V was clipped by 4 bases and J by 2 bases; unmatched bases: 7. CDR3 length: 16 amino acids. The germline V gene has CDR1 SNHLY and CDR2 FYNNEI. The CDR3 bases are TGTGCCAGCAGTGGAGGGACTAGCGCCTATCAAGAGACCCAGTACTTC. It codes for CASSGGTSAYQETQYF.

CDR3 bases: TGTGCCAGCAGTTTGGTATCACGGGAAAAACTGTTTTTT. Translation gives CASSLVSREKLFF. The chain is built from TRBV27 and TRBJ1-4, with D hard to call. CDR1 and CDR2 (germline): MNHEY, SMNVEV (reference sequence). V gave up 3 bases and J gave up 8 bases, with 10 bases separating them. This CDR3 spans 13 amino acids. Together with reference TRBV27 and TRBJ1-4, the CDR3 gives the full variable domain: EAQVTQNPRYLITVTGKKLTVTCSQNMNHEYMSWYRQDPGLGLRQIYYSMNVEVTDKGDVPEGYKVSRKEKRNFPLILESPSPNQTSLYFCASSLVSREKLFFGSGTQLSVL.

The rearrangement joins TRBV7-2 to TRBJ1-2; D is undetermined. V was clipped by 4 bases and J by 7 bases, with 19 bases between them. Per the germline V gene, CDR1 is SGHTA and CDR2 is FQGNSA. The CDR3 spans 15 residues. In DNA form, the CDR3 reads TGTGCCAGCAGCTCTAGCCCGGTGATCAGACTTGGCTACACCTTC. It codes for CASSSSPVIRLGYTF.

The chain joins TRBV7-8 to TRBJ2-1; D is unclear. The germline V gene has CDR1 SGHVS and CDR2 FQNEAQ. V was shortened by 5 bases and J by 3 bases, with 5 bases between the two germline ends. The CDR3 is 12 residues long. CDR3 protein: CASSPGYNEQFF. The DNA for the CDR3 is TGTGCCAGCAGCCCCGGCTACAATGAGCAGTTCTTC.

The chain combines TRBV7-9 with TRBJ2-3; 14 positions match TRBD2. The CDR3 extends over 17 amino acids. CDR1 and CDR2 from the germline V gene are SEHNR and FQNEAQ (reference sequence). V dropped 2 bases and J dropped 2; count of bases not matched to a gene: 3. The DNA for the CDR3 is TGTGCCAGCAGCTTACCGGGACTAGCGGGAGACACAGATACGCAGTATTTT. Translation gives CASSLPGLAGDTDTQYF.

The genes are TRBV7-2 and TRBJ2-1, with 7 bases matching TRBD2. CDR1 and CDR2 (germline): SGHTA, FQGNSA. The CDR3 extends over 12 amino acids. V shed 5 bases, J shed 14 bases, and the junction held 9 bases outside the gene matches. The chain's CDR3 is CASSLSGVEEFF. DNA for the CDR3: TGTGCCAGCAGCCTCAGCGGGGTAGAGGAGTTCTTC.

This clone occurred once. The chain recombines TRBV11-2 with TRBJ1-2; 10 bases fit TRBD1. CDR1 and CDR2 (germline): SGHAT, FQNNGV. The ends lost 5 bases at V and 0 bases at J; junction bases unmatched: 3. The CDR3 extends over 15 amino acids. CDR3 nucleotides: TGTGCCAGCAGCCCCGGGACAGGGGCTAACTATGGCTACACCTTC. Translated, it gives CASSPGTGANYGYTF. The whole variable domain, remainder taken from reference TRBV11-2 and TRBJ1-2, is EAGVAQSPRYKIIEKRQSVAFWCNPISGHATLYWYQQILGQGPKLLIQFQNNGVVDDSQLPKDRFSAERLKGVDSTLKIQPAKLEDSAVYLCASSPGTGANYGYTFGSGTRLTVV.

The J gene is TRBJ1-1, the V gene TRBV18, with D tentatively TRBD1 (5 bases). V was pared by 3 bases and J by 3 bases, with 8 bases between. Germline V gene data show CDR1 as KGHSH and CDR2 as LQKENI. The CDR3 is made up of 13 amino acids. The CDR3, as DNA: TGTGCCAGCTCACCCGACAGACACACTGAAGCTTTCTTT. It translates to CASSPDRHTEAFF.

V gene TRBV12-5 combines with J gene TRBJ2-2, with D possibly being TRBD1 (5 bases). Germline lookup yields CDR1 LGHNT and CDR2 FRNRAP. Trimming took off 3 bases at V and 8 bases at J, with 13 bases between the two ends. The CDR3 has 14 amino acids. The CDR3 here is CASGLSSGQGELFF. In DNA, the CDR3 is TGTGCTAGTGGTTTATCGTCAGGGCAAGGGGAGCTGTTTTTT. The full variable domain, rest sourced from reference TRBV12-5 and TRBJ2-2, is DARVTQTPRHKVTEMGQEVTMRCQPILGHNTVFWYRQTMMQGLELLAYFRNRAPLDDSGMPKDRFSAEMPDATLATLKIQPSEPRDSAVYFCASGLSSGQGELFFGEGSRLTVL.

V is TRBV5-6 and J is TRBJ1-6; tentatively, D is TRBD1 (6 bases). Germline V gene sequence: CDR1 SGHDT, CDR2 YYEEEE. The CDR3 is 16 amino acids. V lost 0 bases to trimming and J lost 3 bases, with 10 bases between them. The chain's CDR3 is CASSLGQGSYNSPLHF. In DNA form, the CDR3 reads TGTGCCAGCAGCTTGGGGCAGGGGAGCTATAATTCACCCCTCCACTTT.

The CDR3 spells CASIGQSYGYTF. Here the CDR3 DNA reads TGTGCCAGTATCGGACAGTCCTATGGCTACACCTTC. The J gene is TRBJ1-2, the V gene TRBV19; D may be TRBD1 (6 bases). Germline V gene lookup returns CDR1 LNHDA and CDR2 SQIVND (reference sequence). The length of the CDR3 is 12 residues. The ends were cut back, 7 bases at V and 4 bases at J, with 10 bases in the middle.

This chain joins TRBV19 and TRBJ1-4; no clear D. CDR1 is LNHDA, CDR2 SQIVND, per germline (reference sequence). Trimming pared 6 bases from V and 4 bases from J, leaving 15 bases between. The CDR3 consists of 15 residues. The CDR3 reads CASRWRSGSNEKLFF. The CDR3 DNA follows: TGTGCCAGTAGGTGGCGGTCGGGGAGTAATGAAAAACTGTTTTTT.

V usage is TRBV2 and J usage is TRBJ2-7; D possibly corresponds to TRBD2 (7 bases). Trimming cost V 4 bases and J 2 bases, with 12 bases left between them. The CDR3 length is 14 residues. The germline V gene has CDR1 SNHLY and CDR2 FYNNEI. This CDR3 is CASSGEGGAYEQYF. Here the CDR3 DNA reads TGTGCCAGCAGTGGGGAAGGGGGGGCCTACGAGCAGTACTTC.

The rearrangement joins TRBV18 to TRBJ2-5; 7 nucleotides line up with TRBD2. The V and J ends lost 2 bases and 1 base, in that order; junction bases with no gene match: 10. Per the germline V gene, CDR1 is KGHSH and CDR2 is LQKENI. The CDR3 runs 17 residues. CDR3 bases: TGTGCCAGCTCACCAGAACTAGCGCATAAAGTCCAAGAGACCCAGTACTTC. This sequence encodes CASSPELAHKVQETQYF.

This sequence joins TRBV15 and TRBJ2-5; a weak D match, TRBD2 (5 bases). Germline values: CDR1 LNHNV, CDR2 YYDKDF (reference sequence). V was clipped by 8 bases and J by 2 bases, with 15 bases between them. The CDR3 spans 14 residues. This CDR3 reads CATGRTSFQETQYF. The CDR3 region has the DNA TGTGCCACCGGACGGACTTCATTTCAAGAGACCCAGTACTTC.

CDR3 DNA: TGTGCCAGCAGCTCGCGGGGCACTGAAGCTTTCTTT. It codes for CASSSRGTEAFF. V is TRBV25-1 and J is TRBJ1-1, with D unresolved. V was clipped by 6 bases and J by 4 bases, with 9 bases between them. The CDR3 extends over 12 amino acids. CDR1 and CDR2 from the germline V gene are MGHDK and SYGVNS.

V gene TRBV7-9 combines with J gene TRBJ1-1; TRBD1 agrees at 7 bases. From germline, CDR1 is SEHNR and CDR2 FQNEAQ (reference sequence). J gave up 1 base and V 5 bases, and 7 bases lay outside the gene matches. The CDR3 is 15 amino acids. The CDR3 is CASSQVSGGNTEAFF. CDR3 in DNA: TGTGCCAGCAGCCAGGTATCAGGGGGGAACACTGAAGCTTTCTTT.

The V call is TRBV19, the J call TRBJ1-4, with D maybe TRBD1 (5 bases). V was cut by 11 bases and J by 3 bases, with 25 bases left in between. The CDR3 totals 17 residues. Germline CDR1 reads LNHDA; CDR2 reads SQIVND (reference sequence). The CDR3 loop reads CASKGWGLREANEKLFF. The CDR3 bases are TGTGCCTCAAAGGGTTGGGGACTTAGAGAGGCTAATGAAAAACTGTTTTTT.

The gene calls are TRBV9 and TRBJ1-2, with TRBD1 matching over 7 bases. V shed 0 bases and J 5 bases; nucleotides not matched to a gene: 4. The CDR3 spans 14 residues. Germline values: CDR1 SGDLS, CDR2 YYNGEE. The DNA for the CDR3 is TGTGCCAGCAGCGTAGAGACAGGGACGTATGGCTACACCTTC. Translation gives CASSVETGTYGYTF.

The J gene is TRBJ2-1, the V gene TRBV7-2; 8 bases match TRBD2. Germline CDR1 SGHTA, CDR2 FQGNSA. The CDR3 has 14 residues. J was trimmed by 10 bases and V by 4 bases; bases with no gene match: 9. The CDR3 sequence: CASSSTTVAGEQFF. CDR3 sequence (DNA): TGTGCCAGCAGCTCCACAACAGTAGCGGGGGAGCAGTTCTTC. Full variable domain (outside the CDR3, taken from reference TRBV7-2 and TRBJ2-1): GAGVSQSPSNKVTEKGKDVELRCDPISGHTALYWYRQSLGQGLEFLIYFQGNSAPDKSGLPSDRFSAERTGGSVSTLTIQRTQQEDSAVYLCASSSTTVAGEQFFGPGTRLTVL.

J is TRBJ2-7 and V is TRBV29-1, with 9 bases matching TRBD2. CDR1 SQVTM and CDR2 ANQGSEA come from the germline V gene. This CDR3 contains 14 residues. Unmatched junction bases numbered 8, after V lost 6 bases and J lost 2 bases. The CDR3 loop is CSVARLAEPYEQYF. In DNA form, the CDR3 reads TGCAGCGTCGCCAGACTAGCGGAACCCTACGAGCAGTACTTC.

The rearrangement links TRBV5-1 to TRBJ2-5, with D possibly TRBD1 on 6 matching bases. V shed 2 bases and J shed 4 bases, with 18 bases lying between them. The CDR3 is made up of 16 amino acids. Germline V gene lookup returns CDR1 SGHRS and CDR2 YFSETQ. CDR3 protein: CASSFFAGVILETQYF. In DNA form, the CDR3 reads TGCGCCAGCAGCTTTTTTGCAGGGGTGATTTTAGAGACCCAGTACTTC.

The chain is built from TRBV6-4 and TRBJ2-3; D perhaps matches TRBD2 (5 bases). Between the trimmed V and J ends, which lost 3 bases and 1 base, there was a span of 11 bases. Per germline, CDR1 MRHNA and CDR2 SNTAGT. The CDR3 is 15 residues long. CDR3 nucleotides: TGTGCCAGCAGTGATAAAGGAGGTGGCACAGATACGCAGTATTTT. It is translated as CASSDKGGGTDTQYF.

This chain uses TRBV4-3 with TRBJ1-5; maybe TRBD1 (6 bases). The CDR3 is 15 residues long. V was cut by 0 bases and J by 2 bases, with 8 bases left in between. Germline assignment: CDR1 LGHNA and CDR2 YSLEER. The CDR3 is CASSQDEGGNQPQHF. CDR3 sequence (DNA): TGCGCCAGCAGCCAAGACGAGGGGGGCAATCAGCCCCAGCATTTT.

The chain recombines TRBV4-1 with TRBJ1-5, with TRBD1 as a possible D gene (6 bases). The CDR3 is made up of 16 amino acids. V dropped 0 bases and J dropped 7 bases, with 16 bases sitting between them. Looked up from germline, CDR1 is MGHRA and CDR2 is YSYEKL. The CDR3 loop is CASSQDPPQGFQPQHF. CDR3 bases: TGCGCCAGCAGCCAAGATCCCCCACAGGGTTTCCAGCCCCAGCATTTT.